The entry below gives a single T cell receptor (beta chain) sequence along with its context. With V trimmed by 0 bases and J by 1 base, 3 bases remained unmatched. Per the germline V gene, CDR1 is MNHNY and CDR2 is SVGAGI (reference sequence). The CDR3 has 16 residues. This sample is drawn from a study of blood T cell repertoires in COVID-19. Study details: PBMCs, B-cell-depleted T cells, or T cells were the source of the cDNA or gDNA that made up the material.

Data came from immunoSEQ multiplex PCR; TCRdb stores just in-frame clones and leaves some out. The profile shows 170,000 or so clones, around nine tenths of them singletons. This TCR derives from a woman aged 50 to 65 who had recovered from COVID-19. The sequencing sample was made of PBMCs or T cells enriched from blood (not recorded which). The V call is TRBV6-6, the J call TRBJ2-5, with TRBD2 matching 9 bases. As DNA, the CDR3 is TGTGCCAGCAGTTACTCGACAGCGGGGGGCCAAGAGACCCAGTACTTC. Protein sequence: CASSYSTAGGQETQYF.